Only a few counts were recorded for the clone carrying this T cell receptor beta chain. The V end was cut by 6 bases, the J end by 2 bases, with 13 bases between. The V gene's germline CDR1 is DFQATT and CDR2 SNEGSKA (reference sequence). The CDR3 runs 13 residues. Primed by a sample-barcoded 5' primer and a J-beta primer mix, a second PCR proceeded for about 6 to 11 cycles. In TCRdb, the 5' RACE reads were re-called with MiXCR into one record per CDR3 protein. The sample lists 650,000 to 1,000,000 distinct CDR3 sequences, 35% to 40% occurring once. The data were taken from a study of blood T cells in healthy people across ages.

V and J are TRBV20-1 and TRBJ1-2; no clear D gene. This sequence was found in a man aged 18 to 29 in good health. Sequences were obtained from blood. The DNA of the CDR3 is TGCAGTGCCCCGGACGGACGGAACTATGGCTACACCTTC. Translated, it gives CSAPDGRNYGYTF.